These T cell receptor beta chains were read from a single sample in a study of T cells after yellow fever vaccination. One entry per CDR3 protein, called by TCRdb with MiXCR from the 5' RACE reads. The sample contains some 670,000 distinct CDR3 sequences, roughly 12% of which appear only once. The sample in question was PBMCs, obtained on the day of the yellow fever booster vaccination. The source of these receptors is a man aged 30 to 39 who received the YFV17D yellow fever vaccine. CDR3s include the opening cysteine and the closing phenylalanine or tryptophan. The D gene is left open where the match is weak. Rows may omit the clone size; those that give it use once, few, many or a size class.

size: NA; D: NA; V: TRBV6-5; J: TRBJ2-7; DNA: TGTGCCAGCAGTAACCAGCAGGGACCCTACGAGCAGTACTTC; CDR3: CASSNQQGPYEQYF
size: NA; D: TRBD1; V: TRBV29-1; J: TRBJ1-2; DNA: TGCAGCGGGACAGGGGAGGGCAACTATGGCTACACCTTC; CDR3: CSGTGEGNYGYTF
size: NA; D: NA; V: TRBV6-2/TRBV6-3; J: TRBJ2-7; DNA: TGTGCCAGCAGTTACGCCTTTTATATCCCAGACTACGAGCAGTACTTC; CDR3: CASSYAFYIPDYEQYF
size: few; D: TRBD2; V: TRBV13; J: TRBJ2-5; DNA: TGTGCCGGAAAGCGGGGGAACCAAGAGACCCAGTACTTC; CDR3: CAGKRGNQETQYF
size: few; D: NA; V: TRBV11-2; J: TRBJ2-7; DNA: TGTGCCAGCAGCTTGACAGGAGCTGTTGGGGAGCAGTACTTC; CDR3: CASSLTGAVGEQYF
size: few; D: NA; V: TRBV7-9; J: TRBJ2-3; DNA: TGTGCCAGCAGCTTTGTCGGGACTTGGGCCGAGGGGGATACGCAGTATTTT; CDR3: CASSFVGTWAEGDTQYF
size: few; D: TRBD2; V: TRBV7-9; J: TRBJ2-1; DNA: TGTGCCAGCATGGGGACTAGCAACGTCGAGCAGTTCTTC; CDR3: CASMGTSNVEQFF
size: NA; D: TRBD2; V: TRBV12-3/TRBV12-4; J: TRBJ2-5; DNA: TGTGCTTCTACCCTGGGGAGGGAACAAGAGACCCAGTACTTC; CDR3: CASTLGREQETQYF
size: many; D: NA; V: TRBV11-1; J: TRBJ1-4; DNA: TGTGCCAGCAGCTTATCCTCTCCCCGAGGAAGAATTAATGAAAAACTGTTTTTT; CDR3: CASSLSSPRGRINEKLFF
size: NA; D: TRBD2; V: TRBV6-5; J: TRBJ2-3; DNA: TGTGCCAGCAGTTACTCGGGAGGACTAGCGGGACGCACAGATACGCAGTATTTT; CDR3: CASSYSGGLAGRTDTQYF
size: NA; D: TRBD1; V: TRBV18; J: TRBJ1-5; DNA: TGTGCCAGCTCACCAGAGACAGGGGGCGGTCAGCCCCAGCATTTT; CDR3: CASSPETGGGQPQHF
size: NA; D: NA; V: TRBV5-4; J: TRBJ2-3; DNA: TGTGCCAGCAGCTTGGCCCCCGGACTCCCACCGGATACGCAGTATTTT; CDR3: CASSLAPGLPPDTQYF
size: few; D: NA; V: TRBV19; J: TRBJ2-5; DNA: TGTGCCAGTAGGTCGGTACCACAAGAGACCCAGTACTTC; CDR3: CASRSVPQETQYF
size: NA; D: TRBD1; V: TRBV20-1; J: TRBJ2-1; DNA: TGCAGTGCTAGTACCGGACAGGGGGTTTTGTACAATGAGCAGTTCTTC; CDR3: CSASTGQGVLYNEQFF
size: many; D: NA; V: TRBV12-3/TRBV12-4; J: TRBJ1-2; DNA: TGTGCCAGCAGTTCGGGGGCAGAAGAGGCCTTC; CDR3: CASSSGAEEAF
size: few; D: NA; V: TRBV20-1; J: TRBJ1-5; DNA: TGCAGTGCTAGAGAGGGAGTAGCAAATCAGCCCCAGCATTTT; CDR3: CSAREGVANQPQHF
size: few; D: NA; V: TRBV5-1; J: TRBJ2-3; DNA: TGCGCCAGCAGCACCCCTCAGAGCACAGATACGCAGTATTTT; CDR3: CASSTPQSTDTQYF
size: NA; D: NA; V: TRBV10-3; J: TRBJ2-1; DNA: TGTGCCATCAGTGAATCGGTTGGAGCCTTGGGTGAGCAGTTCTTC; CDR3: CAISESVGALGEQFF
size: NA; D: TRBD2; V: TRBV19; J: TRBJ2-7; DNA: TGTGCCAGTAGTATCCGGGCTAGCGGAAAATACTACGAGCAGTACTTC; CDR3: CASSIRASGKYYEQYF
size: few; D: TRBD2; V: TRBV5-6; J: TRBJ2-1; DNA: TGTTCAGCAGCTTGGCCCGGGACTAGCGAGATCACCTACAATGAGCAGTTCTTC; CDR3: CSAAWPGTSEITYNEQFF
size: few; D: NA; V: TRBV6-5; J: TRBJ2-7; DNA: TGTGCCAGCAGTTACTCATTCCCGGGGGACCACTACGAGCAGTACTTC; CDR3: CASSYSFPGDHYEQYF
size: NA; D: TRBD1; V: TRBV20-1; J: TRBJ1-5; DNA: TGCAGTGCGACCCCGACAGGGAAGGCCCAGCATTTT; CDR3: CSATPTGKAQHF
size: few; D: NA; V: TRBV11-2; J: TRBJ2-1; DNA: TGTGCCAGCAGTTCAGAGGGAGGCCGCCCGAGGGAATCCTACAATGAGCAGTTCTTC; CDR3: CASSSEGGRPRESYNEQFF
size: NA; D: NA; V: TRBV6-2/TRBV6-3; J: TRBJ1-2; DNA: TGTGCCAGCAGTTACTCGGTTCTTGGTTGGGATGGCTACACCTTC; CDR3: CASSYSVLGWDGYTF
size: NA; D: TRBD1; V: TRBV2; J: TRBJ1-3; DNA: TGTGCCACTCCGGGACAGGGTAGTGGAAACACCATATATTTT; CDR3: CATPGQGSGNTIYF
size: few; D: TRBD2; V: TRBV5-1; J: TRBJ2-1; DNA: TGCGCCAGCAGCTTGCGAACTAGCGGGAGCTTAAATGAGCAGTTCTTC; CDR3: CASSLRTSGSLNEQFF
size: NA; D: NA; V: TRBV6-1; J: TRBJ2-3; DNA: TGTGCCAGCAGCTCGTCCCACCCAGATACGCAGTATTTT; CDR3: CASSSSHPDTQYF
size: NA; D: TRBD2; V: TRBV18; J: TRBJ2-7; DNA: TGTGCCAGCTCGCGAAACTCCGGGACTAGCGGCATTTACGAGCAGTACTTC; CDR3: CASSRNSGTSGIYEQYF
size: few; D: TRBD2; V: TRBV4-3; J: TRBJ2-7; DNA: TGCGCCAGCAGCCAAGGGACTAGCGGAGCCTACGAGCAGTACTTC; CDR3: CASSQGTSGAYEQYF
size: few; D: NA; V: TRBV28; J: TRBJ2-7; DNA: TGTGCCAGCAGTTTGCCCAGGTACGAGCAGTACTTC; CDR3: CASSLPRYEQYF
size: few; D: TRBD2; V: TRBV20-1; J: TRBJ2-1; DNA: TGCAGTGCTTCTAGCGGGAGACGCGATGAGCAGTTCTTC; CDR3: CSASSGRRDEQFF
size: few; D: TRBD2; V: TRBV20-1; J: TRBJ2-3; DNA: TGCAGTGCCCGGACTAGCACGGATCATTCAGATACGCAGTATTTT; CDR3: CSARTSTDHSDTQYF
size: few; D: NA; V: TRBV20-1; J: TRBJ1-5; DNA: TGCAGTGCTAGAGATTCACGGTCCGGGCAGCCCCAGCATTTT; CDR3: CSARDSRSGQPQHF
size: few; D: NA; V: TRBV5-1; J: TRBJ2-7; DNA: TGCGCCAGCAGCTTGGCCGCGAGCGGTAGCTCCTACGAGCAGTACTTC; CDR3: CASSLAASGSSYEQYF
size: few; D: TRBD1; V: TRBV4-1; J: TRBJ2-5; DNA: TGCGCCAGCAGCCCGTTAGGACAGGGGGTACAGACCCAGTACTTC; CDR3: CASSPLGQGVQTQYF
size: few; D: NA; V: TRBV12-3/TRBV12-4; J: TRBJ2-4; DNA: TGTGCCAGCAGTTTAGGGGGAGTGAGCATTCAGTACTTC; CDR3: CASSLGGVSIQYF
size: many; D: NA; V: TRBV6-1; J: TRBJ2-5; DNA: TGTGCCAGCAGCTCCCTGGCGGCATCAAAAGAGACCCAGTACTTC; CDR3: CASSSLAASKETQYF
size: NA; D: NA; V: TRBV4-3; J: TRBJ2-7; DNA: TGCGCCAGCAGCCCATCACCCGGAGGAGGAGAGTACTTC; CDR3: CASSPSPGGGEYF
size: NA; D: TRBD1; V: TRBV6-1; J: TRBJ2-7; DNA: TGTGCCAGCAGTGAGACAGGGATAGGCGAGCAGTACTTC; CDR3: CASSETGIGEQYF
size: NA; D: NA; V: TRBV7-9; J: TRBJ2-3; DNA: TGTGCCAGCAGGGCTACGAACACAGATACGCAGTATTTT; CDR3: CASRATNTDTQYF